This is a list of T cell receptor beta chains from one sample in a study of blood T cell repertoires in COVID-19. Profiled with immunoSEQ multiplex PCR; TCRdb holds only in-frame clones, not every one. The repertoire consists of about 120,000 clones, with more than 70% occurring once and the leading ten covering roughly 3.9%. Material: peripheral blood. The receptors were gathered from a man aged 60 to 69 with acute or convalescent COVID-19. The CDR3 runs from the conserved cysteine through the conserved F or W. A D gene is named only where the DNA matches it firmly. Not every row has a clone size; where given, it reads once, few, many or a size class.

d_call j_call v_call clone_size cdr3_nt cdr3_aa
TRBD1 TRBJ1-1 TRBV2 . TGTGCCAGCAGTTCCGGGACAGGGCCAGGAAACACTGAAGCTTTCTTT CASSSGTGPGNTEAFF
. TRBJ2-7 TRBV30 few TGTGCCTGGGGTTACTACGAGCAGTACTTC CAWGYYEQYF
. TRBJ2-2 TRBV11-3 once TGTGCCAGCAGCCGCCAGGGGAACACCGGGGAGCTGTTTTTT CASSRQGNTGELFF
. TRBJ2-1 TRBV11-3 once TGTGCCAGCAGCTCTACTAGGGCTGAGCAGTTCTTC CASSSTRAEQFF
TRBD2 TRBJ2-1 TRBV4-3 . TGCGCCAGCAGCCAAGACTCGGCTAGCGGGGCCTACAATGAGCAGTTCTTC CASSQDSASGAYNEQFF
TRBD2 TRBJ2-1 TRBV4-3 . TGCGCCAGCAGCCGTGCTAGCGGGACCGCCTATGAGCAGTTCTTC CASSRASGTAYEQFF
. TRBJ1-2 TRBV7-2 . TGTGCCAGCAGCTTAGATCAGGGGCCCTATGGCTACACCTTC CASSLDQGPYGYTF
TRBD1 TRBJ1-4 TRBV3-1/TRBV3-2 few TGTGCCAGCAGGCGGGACAGGGGGAATGAAAAACTGTTTTTT CASRRDRGNEKLFF
. TRBJ2-2 TRBV14 . TGTGCCAGCAGCCAACAGACTACCGGGGAGCTGTTTTTT CASSQQTTGELFF
. TRBJ2-1 TRBV11-3 . TGTGCCAGCAGCTTTAGCGGAACCACCAATGAGCAGTTCTTC CASSFSGTTNEQFF
TRBD1 TRBJ2-3 TRBV13 . TGTGCCAGCAGGGGACAGGGGAGTCCGCAGTATTTT CASRGQGSPQYF
. TRBJ1-2 TRBV29-1 . TGCAGCGTATCGGACAGTGCAAACTATGGCTACACCTTC CSVSDSANYGYTF
. TRBJ1-4 TRBV28 . TGTGCCAGCAGTTCAAACAGGGTGGCGTGGGCAACTAATGAAAAACTGTTTTTT CASSSNRVAWATNEKLFF
TRBD2 TRBJ2-1 TRBV14 . TGTGCCAGCAGCCAAGATACCGCGGGAGGGCCTTTTGGAGTCTCCAATGAGCAGTTCTTC CASSQDTAGGPFGVSNEQFF
TRBD1 TRBJ1-2 TRBV7-2 . TGTGCCAGCAGCCAAATCCCGGGACAGGGAGTTGGCTACACCTTC CASSQIPGQGVGYTF
TRBD1 TRBJ2-2 TRBV7-3 . TGTGCCAGCAGCTCCGGGACAGGGAACACCGGGGAGCTGTTTTTT CASSSGTGNTGELFF